This passage covers 29 T cell receptor beta chains from one sample sequenced in a study of STAT5B mutations in CD4+ large granular lymphocyte leukemia. Repertoires were generated with immunoSEQ multiplex PCR, while TCRdb's copy carries only in-frame clones and drops some. The repertoire holds about 38,000 clones, around 85% seen once, with 1% to 1.5% in the top ten. Material for sequencing was CD4+ T cells from blood buffy coats. Receptors originate from a human donor in good health.

This clone came up a few times. The chain links TRBV2 to TRBJ2-4; D remains ambiguous. CDR1 is SNHLY, CDR2 FYNNEI, per germline. Trimming cost V 5 bases and J 5 bases, with 7 bases left between them. The CDR3 sequence is 12 residues long. Here the CDR3 reads CASSRTENIQYF. CDR3 in DNA: TGTGCCAGCAGTCGAACTGAAAACATTCAGTACTTC.

The V gene is TRBV7-3, the J gene TRBJ2-1; the D gene is possibly TRBD1 (5 bases). Trimming removed 0 bases from V and 6 bases from J, with 9 bases in between. The CDR3 is made up of 14 amino acids. Germline V gene data show CDR1 as SGHTA and CDR2 as FQGTGA. CDR3 in amino acids: CASSLTRQGNEQFF. CDR3 nucleotide sequence: TGTGCCAGCAGCTTAACGAGGCAGGGCAATGAGCAGTTCTTC.

Points on this clone: Other DNA sequences of this sample code for an identical CDR3. The chain combines TRBV28 with TRBJ2-7; TRBD1 matches at 8 bases. The CDR3 spans 13 residues. The V gene end was trimmed by 4 bases and the J gene end by 3 bases; junction bases not matched to a gene: 2. Germline V gives CDR1 MDHEN, CDR2 SYDVKM. The CDR3 region has the DNA TGTGCCAGCAGTTCAGGACAGGGCTACGAGCAGTACTTC. Protein: CASSSGQGYEQYF.

The chain has TRBV5-1 and TRBJ1-1; D is possibly TRBD1 (5 bases). The CDR3 sequence is 13 residues long. The germline V gene encodes CDR1 SGHRS and CDR2 YFSETQ. Between the trimmed V and J ends, which lost 4 bases and 4 bases, there was a span of 11 bases. CDR3 nucleotides: TGCGCCAGCAGCGCCGGGGGTGGCACTGAAGCTTTCTTT. This sequence encodes CASSAGGGTEAFF.

The J gene is TRBJ1-1, the V gene TRBV7-8; possible D gene TRBD1, 5 bases. The CDR3 is made up of 15 amino acids. Germline CDR1 SGHVS, CDR2 FQNEAQ. V lost 0 bases and J lost 1, with 9 bases in between. Written as DNA, the CDR3 is TGTGCCAGCAGCTTAGCGGGACTCCAGAACACTGAAGCTTTCTTT. Its protein product is CASSLAGLQNTEAFF.

This clone came up once. The chain combines TRBV2 with TRBJ2-6; D is possibly TRBD1 (5 bases). Germline V gene data show CDR1 as SNHLY and CDR2 as FYNNEI. Trimming cost V 4 bases and J 0 bases, with 10 bases left between them. This CDR3 is 16 amino acids long. The CDR3 protein is CASSVGASSGANVLTF. The CDR3 DNA reads TGTGCCAGCAGTGTAGGGGCCAGCTCTGGGGCCAACGTCCTGACTTTC. The entire variable domain, with the rest obtained from reference TRBV2 and TRBJ2-6, is as follows: EPEVTQTPSHQVTQMGQEVILRCVPISNHLYFYWYRQILGQKVEFLVSFYNNEISEKSEIFDDQFSVERPDGSNFTLKIRSTKLEDSAMYFCASSVGASSGANVLTFGAGSRLTVL.

The gene calls are TRBV11-3 and TRBJ2-1, with 8 bases identical to TRBD1. Losses at the gene ends were 1 base for V and 6 bases for J; bases not matched to a gene: 8. This CDR3 is built from 16 residues. Looked up from germline, CDR1 is SGHNT and CDR2 is YENEEA. The CDR3, as DNA: TGTGCCAGCAGCTTAGCAGGGTGGACAGGGACCAATGAGCAGTTCTTC. Translated, it gives CASSLAGWTGTNEQFF.

The chain combines TRBV19 with TRBJ2-2; D ambiguous. Germline V gives CDR1 LNHDA, CDR2 SQIVND (reference sequence). There are 12 residues in the CDR3. The V end lost 5 bases, the J end lost 6 bases, and 7 bases lay between the germline ends. CDR3 coding DNA: TGTGCCAGTAGTCAAGTAGCCGGGGAGCTGTTTTTT. It is translated as CASSQVAGELFF.

The CDR3 reads CASSLGTEVNSPLHF. The CDR3 region has the DNA TGTGCCAGTAGCCTTGGGACAGAGGTCAATTCACCCCTCCACTTT. The gene calls are TRBV19 and TRBJ1-6; 7 bases align to TRBD1. CDR1 LNHDA and CDR2 SQIVND come from the germline V gene (reference sequence). The V and J ends lost 6 bases and 7 bases, in that order; junction bases with no gene match: 9. The CDR3 is 15 amino acids.

The chain has TRBV5-5 and TRBJ2-7; 7 bases match TRBD1. The CDR3 is made up of 15 amino acids. In germline, CDR1 is SGHKS, CDR2 YYEKEE (reference sequence). Trimming removed 4 bases from V and 3 bases from J; junction bases left unmatched: 10. CDR3: CASSRQDRVGYEQYF. The CDR3 nucleotides are TGTGCCAGCAGCCGACAAGACAGGGTTGGCTACGAGCAGTACTTC.

This rearrangement joins TRBV19 to TRBJ1-2; D uncertain. The CDR3 sequence is 14 residues long. The germline V gene has CDR1 LNHDA and CDR2 SQIVND (reference sequence). Trimming removed 2 bases from V and 1 base from J, with 8 bases in between. CDR3 sequence: CASSISTDNYGYTF. The CDR3 DNA follows: TGTGCCAGTAGTATATCTACAGATAACTATGGCTACACCTTC.

The chain employs TRBV4-2 and TRBJ2-1; 12 positions match TRBD2. Germline V gives CDR1 LGHNA, CDR2 YNFKEQ. With V trimmed by 4 bases and J by 1 base, 11 bases remained unmatched. The CDR3 loop spans 19 amino acids. DNA for the CDR3: TGTGCCAGCAGCCCTCGAGTACGGACTAGCGGGAATTCCTACAATGAGCAGTTCTTC. It encodes CASSPRVRTSGNSYNEQFF.

The rearrangement links TRBV23-1 to TRBJ2-7; D is ambiguous. TRBV23-1 is labeled an ORF, and its function is uncertain. V was clipped by 2 bases and J by 6 bases, with 17 bases between them. The CDR3 is made up of 15 amino acids. The CDR3 bases are TGCGCCAGCAGTCAACCGGGCCCCCCGGGTCGCGAGCAGTACTTC. The encoded protein is CASSQPGPPGREQYF.

The chain recombines TRBV29-1 with TRBJ1-1; tentative D call: TRBD1 (5 bases). Between the trimmed V and J ends, which lost 7 bases and 7 bases, there was a span of 19 bases. This CDR3 is built from 13 residues. The germline CDR1 and CDR2 sequences are SQVTM and ANQGSEA. The CDR3 DNA reads TGCAGCGCTCGGATTCAAGGGGATGGTGAAGCTTTCTTT. Its translation is CSARIQGDGEAFF. Looking up the rest from reference TRBV29-1 and TRBJ1-1 gives the full variable domain: SAVISQKPSRDICQRGTSLTIQCQVDSQVTMMFWYRQQPGQSLTLIATANQGSEATYESGFVIDKFPISRPNLTFSTLTVSNMSPEDSSIYLCSARIQGDGEAFFGQGTRLTVV.

This clone was seen a handful of times. The chain recombines TRBV5-1 with TRBJ2-3, with 8 positions matching TRBD2. In germline, CDR1 is SGHRS, CDR2 YFSETQ. V shed 0 bases, J shed 4 bases, and the junction held 4 bases outside the gene matches. This CDR3 has 15 residues. CDR3 residues: CASSLVAGGPDTQYF. CDR3 nucleotides: TGCGCCAGCAGCTTGGTCGCGGGAGGTCCAGATACGCAGTATTTT.

V usage is TRBV11-3 and J usage is TRBJ2-5; 7 nucleotides line up with TRBD2. Losses at the gene ends were 4 bases for V and 5 bases for J; bases not matched to a gene: 13. The CDR3 length is 16 residues. Germline V gene lookup returns CDR1 SGHNT and CDR2 YENEEA. CDR3 region: CASSSGRDYLGETQYF. The CDR3 DNA is TGTGCCAGCAGCTCCGGCCGGGACTACCTAGGGGAGACCCAGTACTTC.

This chain joins TRBV30 and TRBJ2-5; D is undetermined. The CDR3 consists of 16 residues. Between the trimmed V and J ends, which lost 0 bases and 2 bases, there was a span of 16 bases. Germline CDR1 and CDR2: GTSNPN and SVGIG (reference sequence). CDR3 residues: CAWSVNLLTGQETQYF. The CDR3 DNA is TGTGCCTGGAGTGTAAATCTGCTGACCGGGCAAGAGACCCAGTACTTC. The full variable domain, completed using reference TRBV30 and TRBJ2-5, is SQTIHQWPATLVQPVGSPLSLECTVEGTSNPNLYWYRQAAGRGLQLLFYSVGIGQISSEVPQNLSASRPQDRQFILSSKKLLLSDSGFYLCAWSVNLLTGQETQYFGPGTRLLVL.

The rearrangement links TRBV6-6 to TRBJ2-5; TRBD1 agrees at 8 bases. This CDR3 is built from 15 residues. V shed 2 bases, J shed 4 bases, and the junction held 6 bases outside the gene matches. The germline gives CDR1 MNHNY, CDR2 SVGAGI (reference sequence). Here the CDR3 reads CASSYGQGLLETQYF. CDR3 DNA: TGTGCCAGCAGTTACGGACAGGGATTGTTAGAGACCCAGTACTTC.

Only one count was recorded for this clone. The chain couples TRBV18 to TRBJ2-7; D tentatively reads TRBD1 or TRBD2 (6 bases each). V lost 4 bases to trimming and J lost 5 bases, with 18 bases between them. Germline-derived CDR1 and CDR2 are KGHSH and LQKENI. This CDR3 comprises 15 residues. CDR3 bases: TGTGCCAGCTCACTCCCGAGGGGGGCAACTGACGAGCAGTACTTC. Its translation: CASSLPRGATDEQYF.

V is TRBV6-5 and J is TRBJ1-5, with a tentative D call TRBD1 (5 bases). Trimming stripped 4 bases from V and 6 bases from J, with 10 bases between. Germline-derived CDR1 and CDR2 are MNHEY and SVGAGI. The CDR3 contains 13 residues. This CDR3 is CASSSGGVQPQHF. CDR3 sequence (DNA): TGTGCCAGCAGTTCTGGGGGAGTTCAGCCCCAGCATTTT.

V and J are TRBV6-1 and TRBJ1-1; D is unclear. Trimming cost V 6 bases and J 2 bases, with 10 bases left between them. CDR3 length equals 13 residues. The germline CDR1 and CDR2 sequences are MNHNS and SASEGT. CDR3 sequence: CASSETRNTEAFF. In DNA form, the CDR3 reads TGTGCCAGCAGCGAGACTCGCAACACTGAAGCTTTCTTT.

The V call is TRBV19, the J call TRBJ1-4; no clear D. The CDR3 covers 14 residues. V lost 2 bases and J 2 bases, leaving 6 bases between the germline ends. Looked up from germline, CDR1 is LNHDA and CDR2 is SQIVND (reference sequence). The CDR3 loop reads CASSIQQTNEKLFF. The CDR3 DNA follows: TGTGCCAGTAGTATACAACAGACTAATGAAAAACTGTTTTTT. Supplemented by reference TRBV19 and TRBJ1-4, the full variable domain reads DGGITQSPKYLFRKEGQNVTLSCEQNLNHDAMYWYRQDPGQGLRLIYYSQIVNDFQKGDIAEGYSVSREKKESFPLTVTSAQKNPTAFYLCASSIQQTNEKLFFGSGTQLSVL.

This rearrangement joins TRBV5-4 to TRBJ2-2; D might be TRBD2 (7 bases). V was pared by 4 bases and J by 5 bases, with 15 bases between. The CDR3 runs 15 residues. Germline CDR1 SGHNT, CDR2 YYREEE (reference sequence). The CDR3 DNA is TGTGCCAGCAGCCCCCCGGGGGGCGAGACCGGGGAGCTGTTTTTT. As protein: CASSPPGGETGELFF. Full variable domain (outside the CDR3, taken from reference TRBV5-4 and TRBJ2-2): ETGVTQSPTHLIKTRGQQVTLRCSSQSGHNTVSWYQQALGQGPQFIFQYYREEENGRGNFPPRFSGLQFPNYSSELNVNALELDDSALYLCASSPPGGETGELFFGEGSRLTVL.

The V gene is TRBV18, the J gene TRBJ2-7; 7 nucleotides line up with TRBD1. This CDR3 is built from 13 residues. V lost 4 bases to trimming and J lost 7 bases; unmatched junction nucleotides: 7. Germline V CDR1 and CDR2: KGHSH, LQKENI. CDR3 sequence reads: CASSRGQVGEQYF. The CDR3 nucleotides read TGTGCCAGCTCACGAGGACAGGTGGGGGAGCAGTACTTC.

The chain couples TRBV5-1 to TRBJ2-6, with TRBD1 as a possible D gene (6 bases). Per germline, CDR1 SGHRS and CDR2 YFSETQ. V gave up 4 bases and J gave up 4 bases, with 15 bases separating them. The CDR3 sequence is 16 residues long. The CDR3 DNA follows: TGCGCCAGCAGCCCAGGGGATTCCCCAGGGGCCAACGTCCTGACTTTC. Its protein product is CASSPGDSPGANVLTF.

In the case of this clone: Germline and junction disagree at one end, which may indicate a read error. The V and J genes are TRBV7-7 and TRBJ1-5; D ambiguous. CDR1 and CDR2 from the germline V gene are SSHAT and FNYEAQ (reference sequence). This CDR3 has 15 amino acids. The CDR3 region is CASSLAIYSNQPQHF. CDR3 nucleotides: TGTGCTAGCAGCTTAGCAATTTATAGCAATCAGCCCCAGCATTTT.

This clone was detected a few times. The chain is built from TRBV9 and TRBJ2-1; 8 bases line up with TRBD2. The ends lost 4 bases at V and 2 bases at J; junction bases unmatched: 11. There are 17 residues in the CDR3. Germline V gives CDR1 SGDLS, CDR2 YYNGEE. The chain's CDR3 is CASSPRGAGDPYNEQFF. In DNA, the CDR3 is TGTGCCAGCAGCCCCCGGGGAGCGGGAGATCCCTACAATGAGCAGTTCTTC.

V and J are TRBV28 and TRBJ1-1; 11 bases match TRBD1. The V gene end was trimmed by 5 bases and the J gene end by 3 bases; junction bases not matched to a gene: 8. This CDR3 has 16 residues. Germline V gene sequence: CDR1 MDHEN, CDR2 SYDVKM. CDR3: CASSVPGQGVDTEAFF. DNA for the CDR3: TGTGCCAGCAGTGTTCCGGGACAGGGGGTGGACACTGAAGCTTTCTTT. Full variable domain (missing parts from reference TRBV28 and TRBJ1-1): DVKVTQSSRYLVKRTGEKVFLECVQDMDHENMFWYRQDPGLGLRLIYFSYDVKMKEKGDIPEGYSVSREKKERFSLILESASTNQTSMYLCASSVPGQGVDTEAFFGQGTRLTVV.

The genes are TRBV4-2 and TRBJ2-1, with TRBD2 matching over 11 bases. The CDR3 spans 18 residues. J lost 6 bases, V lost 0 bases, and 10 bases had no gene match. Germline assignment: CDR1 LGHNA and CDR2 YNFKEQ. This CDR3 reads CASSQDLASGRNGNEQFF. The CDR3 nucleotides read TGTGCCAGCAGCCAAGATTTGGCTAGCGGGAGGAACGGCAATGAGCAGTTCTTC.